What follows are 30 T cell receptor beta chains derived from one specimen sequenced in a study of CD8 T cells in ankylosing spondylitis. TCRdb passed the 5' RACE reads through MiXCR, listing each CDR3 protein once. Among under 300,000 distinct CDR3 sequences listed, 18% were seen once. The sequenced sample consisted of blood, either unsorted or a sorted T cell fraction (not recorded which). The receptors derive from a male donor with ankylosing spondylitis or in good health (not recorded which).

The CDR3 spells CASSLNQLNTEAFF. For the CDR3, the DNA is TGCGCCAGCAGCTTAAATCAGCTGAACACTGAAGCTTTCTTT. V gene TRBV5-1 combines with J gene TRBJ1-1, with D unclear. Germline V gene lookup returns CDR1 SGHRS and CDR2 YFSETQ. The CDR3 totals 14 residues. Trimming removed 2 bases from V and 0 bases from J, with 8 bases in between.

The rearrangement joins TRBV9 to TRBJ2-3; TRBD2 matches at 7 bases. The CDR3 contains 18 residues. V lost 0 bases to trimming and J lost 4 bases; unmatched junction nucleotides: 14. The V gene's germline CDR1 is SGDLS and CDR2 YYNGEE. CDR3 residues: CASSVGPPYAGVADTQYF. The CDR3 DNA sequence: TGTGCCAGCAGCGTAGGTCCCCCTTACGCGGGAGTAGCAGATACGCAGTATTTT.

This sequence joins TRBV7-2 and TRBJ2-5, with a tentative D call TRBD2 (5 bases). Trimming cost V 5 bases and J 5 bases, with 18 bases left between them. Germline V gene data show CDR1 as SGHTA and CDR2 as FQGNSA. The CDR3 spans 15 residues. CDR3 in DNA: TGTGCCAGCAGCCCCCGGTTTGTCGAGCGGGAGACCCAGTACTTC. Residues: CASSPRFVERETQYF.

The CDR3 reads CASSFGADTQYF. The CDR3 DNA reads TGTGCCAGCAGTTTTGGAGCGGATACGCAGTATTTT. This chain links TRBV12-3 or TRBV12-4 with TRBJ2-3; D is unresolved. This CDR3 is 12 amino acids long. V lost 3 bases, J lost 6 bases, and 7 bases lay in between.

The chain links TRBV7-2 to TRBJ1-2; TRBD1 aligns across 7 bases. This CDR3 is built from 15 residues. Germline V gene data show CDR1 as SGHTA and CDR2 as FQGNSA. V gave up 1 base and J gave up 5 bases; unmatched junction bases: 7. The CDR3 DNA is TGTGCCAGCAGCTTAGATACGGGACAGCAATATGGCTACACCTTC. Translated: CASSLDTGQQYGYTF.

V usage is TRBV19 and J usage is TRBJ2-1; D is uncertain. Germline V gene data show CDR1 as LNHDA and CDR2 as SQIVND (reference sequence). Trimming took 6 bases from V and 5 from J, leaving 14 bases between them. The CDR3 totals 14 residues. CDR3 protein: CASSWGYKDNEQFF. CDR3 DNA sequence: TGTGCCAGTAGCTGGGGTTACAAGGACAATGAGCAGTTCTTC.

The gene calls are TRBV12-3 or TRBV12-4 and TRBJ2-3; TRBD2 matches 8 bases. This CDR3 has 14 amino acids. Trimming removed 6 bases from V and 2 bases from J; junction bases left unmatched: 4. In DNA form, the CDR3 reads TGTGCCAGCAGACTAGCGGAGATCACAGATACGCAGTATTTT. Protein sequence: CASRLAEITDTQYF.

This clonotype was observed a handful of times. V gene TRBV4-1 combines with J gene TRBJ1-1, with D uncertain. V was trimmed by 3 bases and J by 11 bases, leaving 16 bases between them. Germline-derived CDR1 and CDR2 are MGHRA and YSYEKL. The CDR3 consists of 13 residues. The CDR3 sequence: CASSHLRDLEAFF. DNA of the CDR3: TGCGCCAGCAGCCACCTGAGAGACCTCGAGGCTTTCTTT.

The gene calls are TRBV4-3 and TRBJ1-4; TRBD1 is a possible D gene (5 bases). The CDR3 runs 15 residues. Deletions cut 1 base from V and 7 bases from J, with 13 bases between. The germline gives CDR1 LGHNA, CDR2 YSLEER. The CDR3 nucleotides are TGCGCCAGCAGCCAAGTCGACCGGGGCAGTGAAAAACTGTTTTTT. Translating it yields CASSQVDRGSEKLFF.

The chain has TRBV7-3 and TRBJ2-3; weak D call: TRBD2 (6 bases). The CDR3 consists of 17 residues. The V end lost 0 bases, the J end lost 2 bases, and 15 bases lay between the germline ends. Germline loops: CDR1 SGHTA, CDR2 FQGTGA. The CDR3 DNA follows: TGTGCCAGCAGCTTAACGGGTGACGGGAGACCCACAGATACGCAGTATTTT. It is translated as CASSLTGDGRPTDTQYF.

This clonotype came up a few times. This CDR3 reads CASSRWGELFF. Here the CDR3 DNA reads TGTGCCAGCAGCCGTTGGGGGGAGCTGTTTTTT. The rearrangement links TRBV3-1 to TRBJ2-2; D gene uncertain. V lost 4 bases, J lost 8 bases, and 5 bases lay in between. This CDR3 has 11 residues. Germline-derived CDR1 and CDR2 are LGHDT and YNNKEL (reference sequence).

The J gene is TRBJ2-3, the V gene TRBV28; D possibly matches TRBD1 or TRBD2 (7 bases each). The CDR3 contains 15 residues. The V end was cut by 4 bases, the J end by 3 bases, with 14 bases between. Germline V gene lookup returns CDR1 MDHEN and CDR2 SYDVKM. DNA of the CDR3: TGTGCCAGCAGTTGGGAGGGGGCAATGACAGATACGCAGTATTTT. This sequence encodes CASSWEGAMTDTQYF.

The V and J genes are TRBV7-9 and TRBJ1-1; D ambiguous. CDR3 length equals 13 residues. Germline CDR1 and CDR2: SEHNR and FQNEAQ (reference sequence). Trimming removed 2 bases from V and 0 bases from J, with 4 bases in between. CDR3 coding DNA: TGTGCCAGCAGCTTAATAGTGAACACTGAAGCTTTCTTT. This encodes CASSLIVNTEAFF.

This clonotype showed up many times. The rearrangement links TRBV12-3 or TRBV12-4 to TRBJ2-3; D gene unclear. The CDR3 covers 11 residues. The V end lost 8 bases, the J end lost 0 bases, and 3 bases lay between the germline ends. The CDR3 reads CASLSTDTQYF. DNA of the CDR3: TGTGCCAGCCTCAGCACAGATACGCAGTATTTT.

This clonotype was seen ten or more times. The genes are TRBV20-1 and TRBJ2-5; unclear D gene. V lost 5 bases and J 2 bases, leaving 15 bases between the germline ends. The CDR3 loop spans 14 amino acids. Germline V gene data show CDR1 as DFQATT and CDR2 as SNEGSKA (reference sequence). CDR3 nucleotides: TGCAGTGCTGGACGTCTGGCGGCACAAGAGACCCAGTACTTC. Amino acid sequence: CSAGRLAAQETQYF.

The rearrangement links TRBV15 to TRBJ2-1; D is perhaps TRBD1 (5 bases). This CDR3 has 14 residues. Germline V lookup: CDR1 LNHNV, CDR2 YYDKDF (reference sequence). Trimming left V 0 bases short and J 2 bases short, with 5 bases between. CDR3 loop: CATSRETAYNEQFF. CDR3 bases: TGTGCCACCAGCAGAGAGACAGCCTACAATGAGCAGTTCTTC.

The rearrangement links TRBV7-9 to TRBJ2-7; 11 nucleotides agree with TRBD2. The CDR3 sequence is 15 residues long. The germline gives CDR1 SEHNR, CDR2 FQNEAQ (reference sequence). V dropped 5 bases and J dropped 2; count of bases not matched to a gene: 5. CDR3 bases: TGTGCCAGCAGCGGAGGACTAGCGGGCGCCTACGAGCAGTACTTC. It codes for CASSGGLAGAYEQYF.

The chain is built from TRBV4-3 and TRBJ1-6; possibly TRBD1 for D (6 bases). This CDR3 spans 17 amino acids. Trimming pared 3 bases from V and 5 bases from J, leaving 17 bases between. Germline V lookup: CDR1 LGHNA, CDR2 YSLEER. The CDR3 sequence: CASSHSARGVDNSPLHF. The CDR3 DNA is TGCGCCAGCAGCCACTCAGCGAGGGGGGTTGATAATTCACCCCTCCACTTT.

The V gene is TRBV12-3 or TRBV12-4, the J gene TRBJ2-2; no clear D gene. The length of the CDR3 is 14 residues. Trimming cost V 1 base and J 4 bases, with 7 bases left between them. CDR3 in amino acids: CASSLDSSTGELFF. DNA of the CDR3: TGTGCCAGCAGTTTAGATTCCAGCACCGGGGAGCTGTTTTTT.

This clonotype came up a few times. This chain connects TRBV6-6 to TRBJ2-3; D assignment may be TRBD1 or TRBD2 (5 bases each). This CDR3 region has 12 residues. Germline V gene lookup returns CDR1 MNHNY and CDR2 SVGAGI (reference sequence). The germline V and J ends were trimmed by 6 bases and 12 bases, with 16 bases remaining between them. The CDR3 region has the DNA TGTGCCAGCAGCGGCCTCGGGGCACTTCAGTATTTT. Translating gives CASSGLGALQYF.

This clonotype was seen more than once but under ten times. The V and J genes are TRBV20-1 and TRBJ2-1, with 10 bases aligning to TRBD2. Germline lookup yields CDR1 DFQATT and CDR2 SNEGSKA (reference sequence). With 0 bases clipped from V and 3 bases from J, the junction kept 2 bases outside the gene matches. This CDR3 is 15 amino acids long. DNA for the CDR3: TGCAGTGCTAGAGATCTAGCGGGGGACTACAATGAGCAGTTCTTC. It translates to CSARDLAGDYNEQFF.

The J gene is TRBJ2-1, the V gene TRBV3-1, with D maybe TRBD1 (6 bases). V lost 3 bases and J lost 6, with 15 bases in between. CDR3 length: 15 residues. Germline V CDR1 and CDR2: LGHDT, YNNKEL (reference sequence). This CDR3 is CASSHLDSRGNEQFF. The DNA for the CDR3 is TGTGCCAGCAGCCATCTAGACTCCAGGGGCAATGAGCAGTTCTTC.

This clonotype was counted only a few times. The CDR3 loop is CASSSRLAGRGTQYF. CDR3 bases: TGTGCCAGCAGTTCGCGACTAGCGGGGAGAGGGACCCAGTACTTC. The V gene is TRBV27, the J gene TRBJ2-5; 11 bases are shared with TRBD2. The germline V gene encodes CDR1 MNHEY and CDR2 SMNVEV (reference sequence). Trimming at V came to 4 bases and at J to 7 bases, leaving 8 bases not matched to a gene. This CDR3 region has 15 residues.

The CDR3 DNA reads as TGTGCCAGCACCGGGGCTATTGGGGACTATGGCTACACCTTC. It codes for CASTGAIGDYGYTF. The chain is built from TRBV11-2 and TRBJ1-2; the D gene is possibly TRBD1 (5 bases). The V end lost 7 bases, the J end lost 3 bases, and 15 bases lay between the germline ends. Germline assignment: CDR1 SGHAT and CDR2 FQNNGV. The CDR3 has 14 amino acids.

The chain couples TRBV20-1 to TRBJ1-1, with a weak D call TRBD1 (5 bases). The V gene's germline CDR1 is DFQATT and CDR2 SNEGSKA (reference sequence). V was pared by 6 bases and J by 1 base, with 9 bases between. The CDR3 runs to 12 residues. CDR3 amino acids: CSAGTGNTEAFF. The DNA for the CDR3 is TGCAGTGCCGGAACAGGGAACACTGAAGCTTTCTTT.

In DNA, the CDR3 is TGCAGCGTTGTTCCCCGAGACTCCTACGAGCAGTACTTC. It specifies CSVVPRDSYEQYF. The rearrangement links TRBV29-1 to TRBJ2-7; no definite D call. V was cut by 4 bases and J by 0 bases, with 10 bases left in between. The CDR3 totals 13 residues. Per germline, CDR1 SQVTM and CDR2 ANQGSEA.

This clonotype was observed a few times. The chain is built from TRBV20-1 and TRBJ1-1; no clear D gene. This CDR3 has 13 residues. The germline CDR1 and CDR2 sequences are DFQATT and SNEGSKA (reference sequence). The ends were cut back, 6 bases at V and 1 base at J, with 12 bases in the middle. In nucleotides, the CDR3 is TGCAGTGCCCCCCGAGCGGAGAACACTGAAGCTTTCTTT. Amino acids: CSAPRAENTEAFF.

This rearrangement joins TRBV20-1 to TRBJ2-2, with 14 bases that match TRBD2. The germline V gene has CDR1 DFQATT and CDR2 SNEGSKA (reference sequence). The V segment lost 5 bases and the J segment 3 bases; nucleotides outside the gene matches: 14. The CDR3 extends over 19 amino acids. CDR3 DNA: TGCAGTGCTTTCCACAGGGGACTAGCGGGAGATTTGGACACCGGGGAGCTGTTTTTT. Its translation: CSAFHRGLAGDLDTGELFF.

This clonotype was observed a few times. The chain recombines TRBV5-1 with TRBJ2-1; D perhaps matches TRBD1 (6 bases). This CDR3 has 15 amino acids. Germline V gene lookup returns CDR1 SGHRS and CDR2 YFSETQ. V shed 0 bases and J shed 4 bases, with 11 bases lying between them. DNA of the CDR3: TGCGCCAGCAGCTTGGGGCAGGGGTTGTACAATGAGCAGTTCTTC. It yields the protein CASSLGQGLYNEQFF.

This clonotype was detected once. The genes are TRBV5-1 and TRBJ2-7; 7 bases are a match to TRBD2. This CDR3 region has 15 residues. Germline CDR1 reads SGHRS; CDR2 reads YFSETQ. Germline trimming cut 1 base from V and 7 bases from J; bases unmatched to any gene: 11. CDR3 sequence reads: CASSLWPSGPREQYF. As DNA, the CDR3 is TGCGCCAGCAGCTTGTGGCCTAGCGGCCCTAGAGAGCAGTACTTC.